One and the same sample provided the 3 T cell receptor beta chains below, sequenced in a study of molecular identifiers for immune sequencing clone quantification. Using its own MiXCR run on the PCR reads, TCRdb lists one record per CDR3 protein. The table shows 60,000 to 75,000 distinct CDR3 sequences, with 15% to 20% occurring only once. What was sequenced was naive CD8+ T cells from blood, with Jurkat cell RNA spiked in. The subset: FACS-sorted CD8+CD4-CCR7+CD45RA+ naive T cells. These receptors came from a human donor in good health. Some libraries in this study had Jurkat cell RNA spiked in.

This chain links TRBV2 with TRBJ2-5; D unclear. CDR3 length: 12 amino acids. The V end lost 3 bases, the J end lost 6 bases, and 8 bases lay between the germline ends. Per germline, CDR1 SNHLY and CDR2 FYNNEI. This CDR3 reads CASSDAIQTQYF. Written as DNA, the CDR3 is TGTGCCAGCAGTGACGCTATACAGACCCAGTACTTC.

There are many counts of this clonotype. The chain employs TRBV3-1 and TRBJ2-2; no clear D. Germline CDR1 reads LGHDT; CDR2 reads YNNKEL (reference sequence). V gave up 4 bases and J gave up 5 bases, with 8 bases separating them. The CDR3 spans 13 residues. The CDR3 DNA is TGTGCCAGCAGCCTTGATGAGACCGGGGAGCTGTTTTTT. As protein: CASSLDETGELFF.

This clonotype showed up many times. The rearrangement joins TRBV29-1 to TRBJ2-5, with D hard to call. CDR3 size: 13 residues. V lost 0 bases and J 7 bases, leaving 12 bases between the germline ends. Germline CDR1 reads SQVTM; CDR2 reads ANQGSEA. In DNA, the CDR3 is TGCAGCGTTGAAGAGGGGAACCCAGGGACCCAGTACTTC. Its translation is CSVEEGNPGTQYF.